This TCR beta chain was captured in a study of T-cell reconstitution after alpha-beta-depleted transplantation in children. Researchers prepared the TCRbeta library using unique molecular identifiers, the study reports. TCRdb reanalysed the PCR reads using MiXCR and keeps one entry per CDR3 protein. Altogether roughly 350,000 distinct CDR3 sequences are present, 15% to 20% being singletons, with the ten largest covering 35% to 50%. Sequencing was performed on PBMCs, mostly from graft donor cells, taken 360 days after TCRalphabeta/CD19-depleted stem cell transplant. The origin of this receptor is a male patient between 2 and 15 years old who had a stem cell transplant for acute lymphoblastic leukemia, so the T cells may come from the graft donor.

The CDR3 coding sequence is TGTGCCAGCAGCTTGGATCCGGGACAGGGTTACGAGCAGTACTTC. Its translation is CASSLDPGQGYEQYF. This chain uses TRBV5-5 with TRBJ2-7; 9 nucleotides line up with TRBD1. Germline CDR1 reads SGHKS; CDR2 reads YYEKEE (reference sequence). The CDR3 loop spans 15 amino acids. J lost 4 bases, V lost 0 bases, and 5 bases had no gene match.